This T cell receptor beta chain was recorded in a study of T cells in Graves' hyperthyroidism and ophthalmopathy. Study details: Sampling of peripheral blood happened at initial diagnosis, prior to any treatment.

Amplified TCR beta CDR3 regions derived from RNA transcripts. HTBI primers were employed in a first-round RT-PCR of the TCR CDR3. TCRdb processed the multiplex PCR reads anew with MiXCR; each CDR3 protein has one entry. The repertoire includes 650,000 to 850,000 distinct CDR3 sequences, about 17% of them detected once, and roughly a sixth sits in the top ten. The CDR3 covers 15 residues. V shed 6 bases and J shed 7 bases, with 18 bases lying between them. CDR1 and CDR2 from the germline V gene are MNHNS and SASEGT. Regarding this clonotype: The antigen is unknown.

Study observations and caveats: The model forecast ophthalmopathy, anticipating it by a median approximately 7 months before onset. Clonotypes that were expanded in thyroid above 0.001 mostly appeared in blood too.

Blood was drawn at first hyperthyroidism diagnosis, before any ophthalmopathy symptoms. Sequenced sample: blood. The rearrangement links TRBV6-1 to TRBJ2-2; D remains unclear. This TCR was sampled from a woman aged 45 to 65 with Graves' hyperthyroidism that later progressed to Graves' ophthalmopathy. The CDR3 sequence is CASSTTIDVGGELFF. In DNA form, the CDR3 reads TGTGCCAGCAGCACTACGATAGACGTAGGCGGGGAGCTGTTTTTT.